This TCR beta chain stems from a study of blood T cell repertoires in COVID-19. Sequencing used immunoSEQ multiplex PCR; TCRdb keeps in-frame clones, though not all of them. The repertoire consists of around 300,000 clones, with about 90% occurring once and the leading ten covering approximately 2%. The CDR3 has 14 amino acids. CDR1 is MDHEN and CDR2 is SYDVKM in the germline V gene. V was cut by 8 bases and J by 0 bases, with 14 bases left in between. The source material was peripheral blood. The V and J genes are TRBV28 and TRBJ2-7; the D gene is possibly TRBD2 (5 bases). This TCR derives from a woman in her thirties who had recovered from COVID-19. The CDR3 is CASLSGPPSYEQYF. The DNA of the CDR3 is TGTGCCAGCTTAAGCGGCCCACCCTCCTACGAGCAGTACTTC.